These 16 T cell receptor beta chains came from one sample sequenced in a study of blood T cell repertoires in COVID-19. The method was immunoSEQ multiplex PCR; TCRdb's version includes in-frame clones alone and lacks a portion of them. Seen here are some 19,000 clones, roughly nine tenths observed once, and the top ten hold about 15%. Sequencing input: peripheral blood. The receptors were gathered from a man between 65 and 85 years old with acute or convalescent COVID-19.

The genes are TRBV13 and TRBJ2-2, with a possible D match to TRBD2 (6 bases). V lost 2 bases to trimming and J lost 1 base, with 8 bases between them. Germline CDR1 reads PRHDT; CDR2 reads FYEKMQ (reference sequence). CDR3 size: 15 residues. The CDR3 DNA sequence: TGTGCCAGCAGCTTAAACGGGAGGAACACCGGGGAGCTGTTTTTT. It codes for CASSLNGRNTGELFF.

This rearrangement joins TRBV6-6 to TRBJ1-3; D gene unclear. The CDR3 runs 16 residues. Looked up from germline, CDR1 is MNHNY and CDR2 is SVGAGI (reference sequence). With 0 bases removed from V and 9 bases from J, the gap between germline ends came to 18 bases. The CDR3 here is CASSYSNRLQRGTIYF. In DNA, the CDR3 is TGTGCCAGCAGTTACTCGAACAGATTACAACGGGGCACCATATATTTT.

The chain employs TRBV18 and TRBJ1-1; 7 nucleotides line up with TRBD1. The V and J ends lost 2 bases and 1 base, in that order; junction bases with no gene match: 4. CDR1 and CDR2 from the germline V gene are KGHSH and LQKENI. CDR3 length: 15 residues. The CDR3 loop is CASSPSGTANTEAFF. In nucleotides, the CDR3 is TGTGCCAGCTCACCATCCGGGACAGCGAACACTGAAGCTTTCTTT.

The genes are TRBV7-2 and TRBJ2-7; 8 bases are shared with TRBD1. Germline CDR1 reads SGHTA; CDR2 reads FQGNSA. The CDR3 extends over 14 amino acids. Unmatched junction bases numbered 6, after V lost 5 bases and J lost 3 bases. The CDR3 DNA sequence: TGTGCCAGCAGCCTTGGGACAGGATTCTACGAGCAGTACTTC. Translated: CASSLGTGFYEQYF.

This sequence joins TRBV7-9 and TRBJ2-3, with D maybe TRBD2 (6 bases). With 5 bases removed from V and 4 bases from J, the gap between germline ends came to 16 bases. The CDR3 is 15 residues long. Looked up from germline, CDR1 is SEHNR and CDR2 is FQNEAQ (reference sequence). The CDR3 DNA reads TGTGCCAGCAGCCCGCGGGCTAGCGATGCAGATACGCAGTATTTT. Residues: CASSPRASDADTQYF.

This clone was seen more than once but under ten times. This chain uses TRBV25-1 with TRBJ2-2; 11 bases line up with TRBD1. Trimming removed 7 bases from V and 5 bases from J; junction bases left unmatched: 12. The CDR3 has 17 amino acids. The germline V gene has CDR1 MGHDK and CDR2 SYGVNS. CDR3 residues: CASTDSRDRGLTGELFF. The CDR3 nucleotides read TGTGCCAGCACCGACTCCCGGGACAGGGGGTTAACCGGGGAGCTGTTTTTT.

V usage is TRBV10-2 and J usage is TRBJ2-5; 9 bases fit TRBD1. Looked up from germline, CDR1 is WSHSY and CDR2 is SAAADI. The CDR3 runs to 15 residues. V shed 2 bases, J shed 2 bases, and the junction held 3 bases outside the gene matches. The CDR3 spells CASSEPDRGQETQYF. CDR3 nucleotides: TGCGCCAGCAGTGAGCCTGACAGGGGGCAAGAGACCCAGTACTTC.

This clone has only one observation. The V call is TRBV21-1, the J call TRBJ2-1; the table's D gene call, TRBD2, was not cross checked with the DNA. TRBV21-1 is a pseudogene locus. There are 18 residues in the CDR3. The CDR3 region has the DNA TGTGCCAGCAGTTCGCTCCTAGCGGGAGGGCCGGAGATCAGTAGTGAGTTCTTC. This gives the protein CASSSLLAGGPEISSEFF.

V is TRBV25-1 and J is TRBJ2-5, with D possibly matching TRBD1 (6 bases). CDR1 is MGHDK and CDR2 is SYGVNS in the germline V gene. The CDR3 spans 12 residues. V dropped 7 bases and J dropped 3 bases, with 9 bases sitting between them. CDR3 loop: CASKGHEETQYF. DNA of the CDR3: TGTGCCAGCAAGGGACACGAAGAGACCCAGTACTTC. The entire variable domain, with the rest obtained from reference TRBV25-1 and TRBJ2-5, is as follows: EADIYQTPRYLVIGTGKKITLECSQTMGHDKMYWYQQDPGMELHLIHYSYGVNSTEKGDLSSESTVSRIRTEHFPLTLESARPSHTSQYLCASKGHEETQYFGPGTRLLVL.

This chain joins TRBV11-2 and TRBJ2-1; a weak D match, TRBD2 (6 bases). Germline assignment: CDR1 SGHAT and CDR2 FQNNGV. Deletions cut 4 bases from V and 8 bases from J, with 18 bases between. The CDR3 extends over 15 amino acids. The DNA of the CDR3 is TGTGCCAGCAGCTCCCCACTAGCTCGGGGCGATGAGCAGTTCTTC. As protein: CASSSPLARGDEQFF.

The chain employs TRBV9 and TRBJ2-7; TRBD2 might be the D (6 bases). V lost 0 bases to trimming and J lost 2 bases, with 15 bases between them. The CDR3 loop spans 16 amino acids. The germline CDR1 and CDR2 sequences are SGDLS and YYNGEE. CDR3 sequence: CASSVGGRGAAYEQYF. DNA of the CDR3: TGTGCCAGCAGCGTAGGGGGACGCGGGGCCGCCTACGAGCAGTACTTC.

This clone was detected once. This CDR3 reads CASSPTPKRNIQYF. The CDR3 DNA is TGTGCCAGTAGTCCAACGCCGAAGAGAAACATTCAGTACTTC. V usage is TRBV19 and J usage is TRBJ2-4; D remains ambiguous. The V end was cut by 5 bases, the J end by 6 bases, with 14 bases between. Germline values: CDR1 LNHDA, CDR2 SQIVND (reference sequence). This CDR3 is built from 14 residues.

The V call is TRBV3-1 (or the pseudogene TRBV3-2), the J call TRBJ2-3; 11 positions match TRBD2. The CDR3 contains 19 residues. Trimming removed 2 bases from V and 2 bases from J; junction bases left unmatched: 12. Looked up from germline, CDR1 is LGHDT and CDR2 is YNNKEL (reference sequence). CDR3 nucleotide sequence: TGTGCCAGCAGCCAACTTACTAGCGGGAGTCGAAGGGCCACAGATACGCAGTATTTT. This gives the protein CASSQLTSGSRRATDTQYF.

This clone has a single count. The V call is TRBV19, the J call TRBJ1-2; D not resolved. Between the trimmed V and J ends, which lost 3 bases and 0 bases, there was a span of 14 bases. The CDR3 is made up of 16 amino acids. Per the germline V gene, CDR1 is LNHDA and CDR2 is SQIVND (reference sequence). The CDR3 here is CASSMGSTLANYGYTF. The CDR3 region has the DNA TGTGCCAGTAGTATGGGTTCCACCCTAGCTAACTATGGCTACACCTTC.

The chain combines TRBV5-4 with TRBJ2-1; the match to TRBD2 covers 14 bases. V gave up 0 bases and J gave up 10 bases; unmatched junction bases: 9. There are 17 residues in the CDR3. Per the germline V gene, CDR1 is SGHNT and CDR2 is YYREEE (reference sequence). The CDR3 loop reads CASSLAGGLAGEGEQFF. The CDR3 DNA sequence: TGTGCCAGCAGCTTGGCCGGGGGACTAGCGGGAGAAGGCGAGCAGTTCTTC.

The rearrangement links TRBV5-5 to TRBJ2-1, with TRBD2 matching 8 bases. V shed 3 bases, J shed 8 bases, and the junction held 4 bases outside the gene matches. Germline V CDR1 and CDR2: SGHKS, YYEKEE (reference sequence). CDR3 length: 13 amino acids. The CDR3 reads CASSWREEDEQFF. The CDR3 DNA reads as TGTGCCAGCAGCTGGCGGGAGGAGGATGAGCAGTTCTTC.